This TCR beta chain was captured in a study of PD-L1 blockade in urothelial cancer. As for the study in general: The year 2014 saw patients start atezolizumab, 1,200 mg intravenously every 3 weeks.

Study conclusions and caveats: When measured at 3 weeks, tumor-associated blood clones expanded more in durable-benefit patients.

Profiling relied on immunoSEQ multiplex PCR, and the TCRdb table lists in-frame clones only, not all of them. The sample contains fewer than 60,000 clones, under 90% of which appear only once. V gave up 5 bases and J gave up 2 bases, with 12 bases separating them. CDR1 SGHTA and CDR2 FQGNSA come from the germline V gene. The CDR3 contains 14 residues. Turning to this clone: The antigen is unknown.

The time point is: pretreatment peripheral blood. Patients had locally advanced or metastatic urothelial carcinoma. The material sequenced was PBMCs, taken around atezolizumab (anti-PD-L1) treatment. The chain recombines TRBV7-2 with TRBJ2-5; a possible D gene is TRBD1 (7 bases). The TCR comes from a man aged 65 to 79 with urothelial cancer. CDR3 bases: TGTGCCAGCAGCACGCGGGACAGACAAGAGACCCAGTACTTC. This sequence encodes CASSTRDRQETQYF.